Listed below are T cell receptor beta chains from one sample, sequenced in a study of blood T cell repertoires in COVID-19. Sequencing used immunoSEQ multiplex PCR; TCRdb keeps in-frame clones, though not all of them. This table holds just over 150,000 clones, 90% to 95% found once. Sequenced sample: peripheral blood. The receptors were sampled from a woman in her forties or fifties with acute or convalescent COVID-19. Each CDR3 is given with its conserved first and last residue. Each record gives: D gene, V gene, CDR3 protein. A D gene is named only where the DNA matches it firmly.

-,TRBV28,CASSPQASRYNEQFF
-,TRBV18,CASSPTASSGNTIYF
TRBD1,TRBV9,CASSVVTGRGYTF
TRBD1,TRBV30,CAWNRDRVIGGLRSGNTIYF
-,TRBV28,CASSLSPFSGNTIYF
TRBD1,TRBV28,CASSPQTGGGYGYTF
TRBD2,TRBV6-6,CASSYISGRETQYF
TRBD2,TRBV11-2,CASSLVTSGGPGEQFF
-,TRBV19,CASSIQGEAFF
TRBD2,TRBV2,CASSVGLAGETQYF
TRBD1,TRBV5-1,CASSPGGTGGDQPQHF
-,TRBV2,CASSRPVGETQYF
-,TRBV10-3,CAISESPLKNSNTEAFF
-,TRBV11-2,CASSLGRGGMGTQYF
-,TRBV19,CASSIRTAHEAFF
TRBD2,TRBV5-6,CASSRRTSGAYEQYF
-,TRBV3-1/TRBV3-2,CASKAGIYGYTF
-,TRBV10-2,CASSEYTGGARYGYTF
-,TRBV6-5,CASRRTPQEDYEQYF
-,TRBV7-2,CASSFAAPNQPQHF
-,TRBV30,CAWSLHRVFEQYF
-,TRBV3-1/TRBV3-2,CASSPQENYGYTF
-,TRBV7-8,CASSPYPTGFTDTQYF
-,TRBV28,CASSRAGVYGYTF
-,TRBV5-4,CASTDSREYGYTF
-,TRBV15,CATSRDSRGDTQYF
-,TRBV6-5,CASSYSSGNSYEQYF
-,TRBV5-1,CASSFLAAGANVLTF
-,TRBV4-1,CASSQDPGDDYGYTF
TRBD1,TRBV6-8,CASSYGLGTGAETQYF
-,TRBV18,CASSPASGIHEQYF
TRBD2,TRBV5-4,CASSTSGEEETQYF